Below are 7 T cell receptor beta chains sequenced from a single sample in a study of Graves' ophthalmopathy and Graves' hyperthyroidism. TCR beta CDR3 amplification used RNA transcripts. The workflow started with a first-round RT-PCR run with HTBI primers and then moved on to a second-round multiplex PCR. TCRdb reanalysed the multiplex PCR reads using MiXCR and keeps one entry per CDR3 protein. The data show hundreds of thousands of distinct CDR3 sequences, under 25% seen once. Sequenced: peripheral blood. The receptors were sampled from a woman aged 18-30 years with stable Graves' hyperthyroidism.

About this clonotype: A much larger clone lies one base from this, so it may be a read error. V usage is TRBV7-2 and J usage is TRBJ2-2; TRBD2 is a possible D gene (5 bases). The germline V gene encodes CDR1 SGHTA and CDR2 FQGNSA. The CDR3 has 15 residues. Here the CDR3 DNA reads TGTGCCAGCATCTTAGGAGGTCTTGGGGCCGGGGAGCTGTTTTTT. Residues: CASILGGLGAGELFF.

This chain connects TRBV7-2 to TRBJ1-5, with D unresolved. This CDR3 spans 14 amino acids. Trimming removed 6 bases from V and 0 bases from J, with 9 bases in between. In germline, CDR1 is SGHTA, CDR2 FQGNSA. The CDR3 protein is CASSPFDSNQPQHF. DNA of the CDR3: TGTGCCAGCAGTCCCTTTGATAGCAATCAGCCCCAGCATTTT.

The table lists this clonotype with many counts. V gene TRBV12-3 or TRBV12-4 combines with J gene TRBJ2-2; 16 bases agree with TRBD2. The CDR3 covers 17 residues. The junction had 1 base not matched to a gene; V was cut back by 0 bases and J by 6 bases. CDR3: CASSLAGTSGRAGELFF. In DNA, the CDR3 is TGTGCCAGCAGTTTAGCAGGGACTAGCGGGAGGGCCGGGGAGCTGTTTTTT.

This clonotype came up many times. The chain joins TRBV6-2 or TRBV6-3 to TRBJ2-5; D tentatively reads TRBD1 or TRBD2 (5 bases each). There are 15 residues in the CDR3. V was shortened by 2 bases and J by 4 bases, with 14 bases between the two germline ends. Germline loops: CDR1 MNHEY, CDR2 SVGEGT. CDR3 residues: CASSYGAGGRETQYF. The CDR3 region has the DNA TGTGCCAGCAGTTACGGGGCAGGTGGGAGAGAGACCCAGTACTTC.

This clonotype was seen ten or more times. The gene calls are TRBV20-1 and TRBJ1-6; 9 bases align to TRBD1. V shed 3 bases and J 9 bases; nucleotides not matched to a gene: 6. The CDR3 spans 14 residues. Germline V gives CDR1 DFQATT, CDR2 SNEGSKA (reference sequence). CDR3: CSASWGDRVSPLHF. CDR3 nucleotide sequence: TGCAGTGCTAGTTGGGGGGACAGGGTTTCACCCCTCCACTTT.

This clonotype was seen once. The junction does not match germline at one end; this may be a read error. This rearrangement joins TRBV10-2 to TRBJ2-2; TRBD1 is a possible D gene (6 bases). The CDR3 has 16 amino acids. The germline V gene has CDR1 WSHSY and CDR2 SAAADI. The CDR3 loop reads CASSESRTAWTGDLFF. DNA of the CDR3: TGCGCCAGCAGTGAGTCGAGGACAGCGTGGACCGGGGATCTGTTTTTT.

This clonotype was found many times. The V and J genes are TRBV29-1 and TRBJ2-7, with a possible D match to TRBD2 (5 bases). CDR3 length: 12 residues. Germline V lookup: CDR1 SQVTM, CDR2 ANQGSEA. The V end was cut by 4 bases, the J end by 2 bases, with 9 bases between. CDR3 sequence: CSVVGRTYEQYF. CDR3 in DNA: TGCAGCGTTGTGGGGAGAACCTACGAGCAGTACTTC.